The 30 T cell receptor beta chains presented below share a single source sample, sequenced in a study of a mutant IDH1 vaccine in newly diagnosed glioma. Their specific antigens are unknown. Specified time point: week 11, during vaccination. The content of each vaccine dose was 300 ug of mutant IDH1 20-mer peptide, and topical imiquimod accompanied it. Here immunoSEQ multiplex PCR was the method, and the copy in TCRdb shows in-frame clones only, minus some. This sample has about 120,000 clones, with almost 90% found just once. Sequencing used PBMCs, obtained from a glioma patient whose treatment included an IDH1 peptide vaccine. These receptors were obtained from a woman aged 45-59 years with glioma.

The rearrangement uses TRBV5-1 and TRBJ2-5; D is uncertain. Trimming removed 3 bases from V and 5 bases from J, with 11 bases in between. The V gene's germline CDR1 is SGHRS and CDR2 YFSETQ. CDR3 length: 13 residues. CDR3 bases: TGCGCCAGCAGCTCCTTCCTAGGGGAGACCCAGTACTTC. Protein product: CASSSFLGETQYF.

The chain employs TRBV7-9 and TRBJ1-2; no clear D. Germline V gene lookup returns CDR1 SEHNR and CDR2 FQNEAQ (reference sequence). The CDR3 is 10 residues long. The V and J ends lost 6 bases and 6 bases respectively, with 5 bases between them. The CDR3 sequence is CASSKDGYTF. Written as DNA, the CDR3 is TGTGCCAGCAGTAAGGATGGCTACACCTTC.

The chain couples TRBV7-9 to TRBJ1-5; the D is unclear. Trimming left V 5 bases short and J 5 bases short, with 7 bases between. The CDR3 covers 12 residues. Germline CDR1 and CDR2: SEHNR and FQNEAQ (reference sequence). In nucleotides, the CDR3 is TGTGCCAGCAGCCTACGAGATCAGCCCCAGCATTTT. Translating it yields CASSLRDQPQHF.

V usage is TRBV2 and J usage is TRBJ2-2; 13 bases are shared with TRBD2. The CDR3 covers 15 residues. Trimming at V came to 7 bases and at J to 5 bases, leaving 4 bases not matched to a gene. CDR1 and CDR2 from the germline V gene are SNHLY and FYNNEI. This chain's CDR3 is CASTGLAGVTGELFF. The DNA of the CDR3 is TGTGCCAGCACCGGACTAGCGGGAGTTACCGGGGAGCTGTTTTTT. The full variable domain, rest sourced from reference TRBV2 and TRBJ2-2, is EPEVTQTPSHQVTQMGQEVILRCVPISNHLYFYWYRQILGQKVEFLVSFYNNEISEKSEIFDDQFSVERPDGSNFTLKIRSTKLEDSAMYFCASTGLAGVTGELFFGEGSRLTVL.

V usage is TRBV28 and J usage is TRBJ1-6; no firm D call. CDR3 length equals 15 residues. V was clipped by 5 bases and J by 4 bases, with 12 bases between them. Germline loops: CDR1 MDHEN, CDR2 SYDVKM. CDR3 amino acids: CASSPGRRYNSPLHF. The CDR3 DNA follows: TGTGCCAGCAGTCCAGGACGGAGGTATAATTCACCCCTCCACTTT. Using reference TRBV28 and TRBJ1-6 for the parts outside the CDR3, the full variable domain is DVKVTQSSRYLVKRTGEKVFLECVQDMDHENMFWYRQDPGLGLRLIYFSYDVKMKEKGDIPEGYSVSREKKERFSLILESASTNQTSMYLCASSPGRRYNSPLHFGNGTRLTVT.

The chain couples TRBV27 to TRBJ2-3; D remains unclear. V gave up 9 bases and J gave up 5 bases, with 9 bases separating them. CDR3 size: 11 residues. CDR1 is MNHEY, CDR2 SMNVEV, per germline (reference sequence). The CDR3 nucleotides read TGTGCCAGGCCCTTTGGAGATACGCAGTATTTT. Protein: CARPFGDTQYF.

The rearrangement links TRBV5-5 to TRBJ2-7; D might be TRBD2 (6 bases). The CDR3 runs 15 residues. V gave up 0 bases and J gave up 4 bases, with 14 bases separating them. Per germline, CDR1 SGHKS and CDR2 YYEKEE (reference sequence). The CDR3 nucleotides are TGTGCCAGCAGCTTGGCCGGGACTCGGGATTACGAGCAGTACTTC. This encodes CASSLAGTRDYEQYF.

The chain is built from TRBV14 and TRBJ1-6, with 8 bases fitting TRBD1. Germline V gives CDR1 SGHDN, CDR2 FVKESK. The CDR3 sequence is 18 residues long. V gave up 3 bases and J gave up 10 bases; unmatched junction bases: 17. The CDR3 DNA reads TGTGCCAGCAGCCAGGGTGGTTTTTACGAGACAGGGGACTCACCCCTCCACTTT. Translating it yields CASSQGGFYETGDSPLHF. The entire variable domain, with the rest obtained from reference TRBV14 and TRBJ1-6, is as follows: EAGVTQFPSHSVIEKGQTVTLRCDPISGHDNLYWYRRVMGKEIKFLLHFVKESKQDESGMPNNRFLAERTGGTYSTLKVQPAELEDSGVYFCASSQGGFYETGDSPLHFGNGTRLTVT.

The V and J genes are TRBV18 and TRBJ1-6; the D gene is possibly TRBD1 (5 bases). V dropped 2 bases and J dropped 6 bases, with 11 bases sitting between them. The CDR3 extends over 15 amino acids. CDR1 KGHSH and CDR2 LQKENI come from the germline V gene. The CDR3 here is CASSPFRDGNSPLHF. DNA of the CDR3: TGTGCCAGCTCACCATTCAGGGACGGTAATTCACCCCTCCACTTT. The entire variable domain, with the rest obtained from reference TRBV18 and TRBJ1-6, is as follows: NAGVMQNPRHLVRRRGQEARLRCSPMKGHSHVYWYRQLPEEGLKFMVYLQKENIIDESGMPKERFSAEFPKEGPSILRIQQVVRGDSAAYFCASSPFRDGNSPLHFGNGTRLTVT.

The genes are TRBV4-2 and TRBJ2-3; D gene unclear. Germline V CDR1 and CDR2: LGHNA, YNFKEQ. V lost 0 bases and J lost 4, with 8 bases in between. The CDR3 consists of 14 residues. In DNA form, the CDR3 reads TGTGCCAGCAGCCAAGAAAAGGTCTCAGATACGCAGTATTTT. The encoded protein is CASSQEKVSDTQYF.

The chain links TRBV29-1 to TRBJ1-1, with 8 bases that match TRBD1. V dropped 5 bases and J dropped 10; count of bases not matched to a gene: 18. This CDR3 spans 15 amino acids. The germline gives CDR1 SQVTM, CDR2 ANQGSEA. Here the CDR3 reads CSVPGWEAGQGGAFF. Here the CDR3 DNA reads TGCAGCGTTCCTGGATGGGAGGCCGGACAGGGAGGAGCTTTCTTT.

This chain uses TRBV9 with TRBJ2-1; 10 bases are shared with TRBD2. V dropped 0 bases and J dropped 2; count of bases not matched to a gene: 2. CDR1 and CDR2 from the germline V gene are SGDLS and YYNGEE. This CDR3 has 16 residues. The CDR3 bases are TGTGCCAGCAGCGTAGCTAGCGGGAGCCCCTACAATGAGCAGTTCTTC. This codes for CASSVASGSPYNEQFF.

V and J are TRBV5-4 and TRBJ2-2, with TRBD2 matching over 7 bases. Trimming took 4 bases from V and 4 from J; bases not matched to a gene: 4. This CDR3 comprises 14 residues. Germline V CDR1 and CDR2: SGHNT, YYREEE (reference sequence). The CDR3 protein is CASSTLAATGELFF. CDR3 DNA: TGTGCCAGCAGCACTCTAGCGGCCACCGGGGAGCTGTTTTTT. Based on the CDR3 plus reference TRBV5-4 and TRBJ2-2, the full variable domain is ETGVTQSPTHLIKTRGQQVTLRCSSQSGHNTVSWYQQALGQGPQFIFQYYREEENGRGNFPPRFSGLQFPNYSSELNVNALELDDSALYLCASSTLAATGELFFGEGSRLTVL.

J is TRBJ1-5 and V is TRBV28, with a weak D call TRBD1 (6 bases). The germline CDR1 and CDR2 sequences are MDHEN and SYDVKM. Trimming pared 5 bases from V and 3 bases from J, leaving 14 bases between. The CDR3 consists of 15 residues. The CDR3 bases are TGTGCCAGCAGTGACGTCGACAGGCCCAATCAGCCCCAGCATTTT. Amino acid sequence: CASSDVDRPNQPQHF.

This chain uses TRBV2 with TRBJ1-2; TRBD1 is a possible D gene (6 bases). Germline lookup yields CDR1 SNHLY and CDR2 FYNNEI. This CDR3 has 12 residues. Trimming shortened V by 5 bases and J by 2 bases, and 6 bases separated the two germline ends. The CDR3: CASSRGNYGYTF. In DNA form, the CDR3 reads TGTGCCAGCAGTAGGGGGAACTATGGCTACACCTTC.

This chain connects TRBV11-2 to TRBJ1-5; tentatively, D is TRBD1 (6 bases). This CDR3 contains 14 residues. Germline V gene lookup returns CDR1 SGHAT and CDR2 FQNNGV. The germline V and J ends were trimmed by 2 bases and 7 bases, with 12 bases remaining between them. The CDR3, as DNA: TGTGCCAGCAGCTTAACGACAGGTGGCCAGCCCCAGCATTTT. The encoded protein is CASSLTTGGQPQHF.

This rearrangement joins TRBV11-2 to TRBJ1-6; tentative D call: TRBD1 (5 bases). The CDR3 runs 17 residues. Per germline, CDR1 SGHAT and CDR2 FQNNGV. Between the trimmed V and J ends, which lost 5 bases and 7 bases, there was a span of 21 bases. The DNA of the CDR3 is TGTGCCAGCAGCCTAAACTTTGCCGGGACGGCGAATTCACCCCTCCACTTT. Protein product: CASSLNFAGTANSPLHF.

The chain couples TRBV19 to TRBJ1-5; 7 nucleotides align to TRBD1. J lost 4 bases, V lost 3 bases, and 12 bases had no gene match. The CDR3 covers 17 residues. Per germline, CDR1 LNHDA and CDR2 SQIVND (reference sequence). CDR3 DNA sequence: TGTGCCAGTAGTATTCACCGACAGGGCCCAGGGAATCAGCCCCAGCATTTT. It yields the protein CASSIHRQGPGNQPQHF.

The count of this clone is one. The chain combines TRBV28 with TRBJ1-5; possible D gene TRBD1, 6 bases. V was pared by 2 bases and J by 3 bases, with 11 bases between. The V gene's germline CDR1 is MDHEN and CDR2 SYDVKM. This CDR3 is 15 amino acids long. CDR3 loop: CASSLDGQYNQPQHF. The CDR3 nucleotides are TGTGCCAGCAGTTTAGACGGACAGTACAATCAGCCCCAGCATTTT.

This chain connects TRBV2 to TRBJ1-2; D is undetermined. The CDR3 has 14 amino acids. V lost 0 bases and J lost 4, with 9 bases in between. CDR1 is SNHLY, CDR2 FYNNEI, per germline. In DNA form, the CDR3 reads TGTGCCAGCAGTGAAGCGCCACGGACCTATGGCTACACCTTC. Encoded protein: CASSEAPRTYGYTF.

The chain carries TRBV29-1 and TRBJ2-3; 16 bases align to TRBD2. Germline V CDR1 and CDR2: SQVTM, ANQGSEA. The CDR3 is made up of 16 amino acids. Unmatched junction bases numbered 8, after V lost 5 bases and J lost 6 bases. CDR3 amino acids: CSVLAGLAGGGDTQYF. Here the CDR3 DNA reads TGCAGCGTTCTCGCGGGACTAGCGGGAGGGGGCGATACGCAGTATTTT.

The gene calls are TRBV5-5 and TRBJ2-1, with 9 nucleotides matching TRBD1. Looked up from germline, CDR1 is SGHKS and CDR2 is YYEKEE (reference sequence). The V and J ends lost 3 bases and 7 bases, in that order; junction bases with no gene match: 11. This CDR3 comprises 16 residues. The CDR3: CASSSTGTGIRNEQFF. The CDR3 DNA reads as TGTGCCAGCAGCTCAACCGGGACAGGGATTAGGAATGAGCAGTTCTTC.

The rearrangement uses TRBV5-4 and TRBJ1-4, with D unresolved. The CDR3 covers 15 residues. Germline loops: CDR1 SGHNT, CDR2 YYREEE (reference sequence). V lost 0 bases to trimming and J lost 7 bases, with 13 bases between them. CDR3 region: CASSLGGEGREKLFF. The CDR3 DNA reads as TGTGCCAGCAGCTTGGGCGGGGAAGGACGTGAAAAACTGTTTTTT.

The chain carries TRBV7-3 and TRBJ2-1; the D gene is possibly TRBD1 (6 bases). This CDR3 has 17 amino acids. Germline V lookup: CDR1 SGHTA, CDR2 FQGTGA. The ends were cut back, 2 bases at V and 1 base at J, with 15 bases in the middle. The CDR3 spells CASSLRLGQGSYNEQFF. As DNA, the CDR3 is TGTGCCAGCAGCTTACGTTTGGGGCAGGGGTCCTACAATGAGCAGTTCTTC.

This chain joins TRBV28 and TRBJ2-7; weak D call: TRBD1 (6 bases). Germline CDR1 reads MDHEN; CDR2 reads SYDVKM. This CDR3 spans 18 amino acids. Trimming pared 4 bases from V and 2 bases from J, leaving 24 bases between. This CDR3 is CASSSPGAGAAPPYEQYF. Written as DNA, the CDR3 is TGTGCCAGCAGTTCCCCCGGGGCAGGGGCTGCACCTCCCTACGAGCAGTACTTC.

The rearrangement uses TRBV27 and TRBJ1-6, with D possibly matching TRBD1 (6 bases). This CDR3 has 15 amino acids. Germline values: CDR1 MNHEY, CDR2 SMNVEV (reference sequence). Trimming left V 5 bases short and J 9 bases short, with 17 bases between. Written as DNA, the CDR3 is TGTGCCAGCAGTCCCTTCACAGGGAGGGGTTCACCCCTCCACTTT. It specifies CASSPFTGRGSPLHF.

The chain recombines TRBV28 with TRBJ2-1; 7 bases are a match to TRBD1. V was pared by 4 bases and J by 8 bases, with 8 bases of the junction left unmatched. Germline assignment: CDR1 MDHEN and CDR2 SYDVKM. CDR3 length equals 14 residues. This chain's CDR3 is CASSWTITGDEQFF. In nucleotides, the CDR3 is TGTGCCAGCAGTTGGACCATTACAGGGGATGAGCAGTTCTTC.

The rearrangement joins TRBV5-1 to TRBJ2-5; 9 bases are shared with TRBD2. The CDR3 is 14 amino acids. V dropped 0 bases and J dropped 5; count of bases not matched to a gene: 2. CDR1 is SGHRS and CDR2 is YFSETQ in the germline V gene. The CDR3 region has the DNA TGCGCCAGCAGCTTGGCTAGCGGGACGGAGACCCAGTACTTC. It translates to CASSLASGTETQYF.

As for this clone: At one end the junction does not follow the germline gene, possibly because of a read error. The rearrangement links TRBV7-3 to TRBJ1-6; D is undetermined. This CDR3 is built from 15 residues. Germline values: CDR1 SGHTA, CDR2 FQGTGA. This CDR3 is CASSLTASFNSPLHF. The CDR3 region has the DNA TGTGCCAGCAGCTTAACGGCCTCCTTTAATTCACCCCTCCACTTT.

V gene TRBV27 combines with J gene TRBJ2-2; 7 nucleotides agree with TRBD2. The ends lost 8 bases at V and 2 bases at J; junction bases unmatched: 5. The CDR3 totals 14 residues. Per the germline V gene, CDR1 is MNHEY and CDR2 is SMNVEV (reference sequence). The CDR3 bases are TGTGCCAGCGGGGCTAGCGGAAACACCGGGGAGCTGTTTTTT. It specifies CASGASGNTGELFF.